This T cell receptor beta chain derives from a study of T-cell reconstitution after alpha-beta-depleted transplantation in children. Trimming took off 3 bases at V and 5 bases at J, with 11 bases between the two ends. The CDR3 is made up of 13 amino acids. Germline CDR1 reads MNHEY; CDR2 reads SMNVEV (reference sequence). Using unique molecular identifiers, the investigators prepared the TCRbeta library. TCRdb ran MiXCR on the PCR reads and lists one entry per CDR3 protein. The sample comprises approximately 200,000 distinct CDR3 sequences, roughly 15% of which are singletons, and 13% rests with the top ten.

V is TRBV27 and J is TRBJ2-7; the D call may be TRBD1 or TRBD2 (5 bases each). The receptor was isolated from a human donor who donated a stem cell graft to a child with acute lymphoblastic leukemia. Sequencing was performed on PBMCs from the stem cell graft donor, taken from the stem cell graft. DNA of the CDR3: TGTGCCAGCAGTTTTGTCGGGGCCCACGAGCAGTACTTC. This encodes CASSFVGAHEQYF.